This TCR beta chain is drawn from a study of CD8+ T cells in alopecia areata. The CDR3 length is 12 residues. With 3 bases removed from V and 7 bases from J, the gap between germline ends came to 7 bases. Germline assignment: CDR1 LNHDA and CDR2 SQIVND (reference sequence). Sample treatment: oral pan-JAK inhibitor, 5-10 mg twice daily. This clone was seen a few times. Reverse transcription of extracted RNA yielded cDNA, which provided the sequencing template. The table came from immunoSEQ multiplex PCR; TCRdb's copy has only in-frame clones and leaves some out. The data contain about 120,000 clones, approximately 55% of them seen just once; the ten biggest clones take up around 3.4%.

The gene calls are TRBV19 and TRBJ2-1; D is undetermined. The clonotype originates from a human donor with alopecia areata. This specimen consisted of CD4+ T cells sorted from blood, obtained at week 24, from a patient treated with tofacitinib. CDR3 in DNA: TGTGCCAGTAGTATCGCCAGGAATGAGCAGTTCTTC. Translated: CASSIARNEQFF.